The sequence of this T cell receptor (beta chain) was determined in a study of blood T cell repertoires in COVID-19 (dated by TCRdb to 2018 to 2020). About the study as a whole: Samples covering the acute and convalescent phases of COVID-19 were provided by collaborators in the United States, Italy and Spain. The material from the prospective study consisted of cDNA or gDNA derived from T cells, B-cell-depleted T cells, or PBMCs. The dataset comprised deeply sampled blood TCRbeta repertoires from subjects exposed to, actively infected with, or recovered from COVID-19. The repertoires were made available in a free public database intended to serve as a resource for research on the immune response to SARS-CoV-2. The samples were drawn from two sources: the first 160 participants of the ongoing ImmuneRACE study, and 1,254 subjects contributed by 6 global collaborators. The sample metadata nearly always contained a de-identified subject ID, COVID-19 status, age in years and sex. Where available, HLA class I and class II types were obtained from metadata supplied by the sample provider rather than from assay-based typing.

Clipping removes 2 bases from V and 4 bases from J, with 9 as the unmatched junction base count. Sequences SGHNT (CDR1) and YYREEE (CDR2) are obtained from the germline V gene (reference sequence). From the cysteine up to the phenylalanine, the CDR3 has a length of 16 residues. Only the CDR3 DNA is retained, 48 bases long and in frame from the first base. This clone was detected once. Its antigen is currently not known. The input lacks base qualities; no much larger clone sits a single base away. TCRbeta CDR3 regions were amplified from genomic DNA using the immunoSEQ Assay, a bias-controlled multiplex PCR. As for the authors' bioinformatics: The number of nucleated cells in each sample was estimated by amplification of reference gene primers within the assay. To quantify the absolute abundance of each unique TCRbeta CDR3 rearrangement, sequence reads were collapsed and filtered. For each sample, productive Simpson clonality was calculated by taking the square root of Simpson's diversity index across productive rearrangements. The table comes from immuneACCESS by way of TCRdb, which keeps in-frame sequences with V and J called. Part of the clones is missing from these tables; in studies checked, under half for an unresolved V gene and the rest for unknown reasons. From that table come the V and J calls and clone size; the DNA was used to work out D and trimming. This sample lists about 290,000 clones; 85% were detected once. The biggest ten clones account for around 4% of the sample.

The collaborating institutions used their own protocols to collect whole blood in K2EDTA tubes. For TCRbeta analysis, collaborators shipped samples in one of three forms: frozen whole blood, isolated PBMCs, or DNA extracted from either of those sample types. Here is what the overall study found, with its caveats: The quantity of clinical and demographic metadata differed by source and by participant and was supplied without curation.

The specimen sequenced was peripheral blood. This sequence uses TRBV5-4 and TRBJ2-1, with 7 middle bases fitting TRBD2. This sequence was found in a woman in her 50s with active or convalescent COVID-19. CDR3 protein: CASSFGSGVLYNEQFF. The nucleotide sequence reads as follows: TGTGCCAGCAGCTTTGGGAGCGGGGTCCTTTACAATGAGCAGTTCTTC.